This TCR beta chain was observed in a study of cytotoxic CD8 clonotypes in ibrutinib-treated CLL. Produced via immunoSEQ multiplex PCR; TCRdb's table is partial and in-frame only. The table records 75,000 to 90,000 clones, around four fifths of them present only once. CDR1 and CDR2 from the germline V gene are SEHNR and FQNEAQ (reference sequence). Trimming stripped 4 bases from V and 3 bases from J, with 10 bases between. The CDR3 is 15 amino acids. For this clone: No antigen is known for it.

The study's findings and limits: The study sampled sustained-remission and progressing patients at different times.

This material consisted of PBMCs, taken after 24 months of ibrutinib treatment. The receptor was derived from a human donor with chronic lymphocytic leukemia. V usage is TRBV7-9 and J usage is TRBJ2-6; D is tentatively TRBD1 or TRBD2 (6 bases each). The CDR3, as DNA: TGTGCCAGCAGCTGGGGGGCTCATGGGGCCAACGTCCTGACTTTC. Its protein is CASSWGAHGANVLTF.